This paragraph reports one TCR beta chain. The antigen is undetermined. Sequenced by immunoSEQ multiplex PCR; TCRdb stores in-frame clones only, minus some. The sample records 7,000 or so clones, about 77% being singletons. V shed 1 base, J shed 8 bases, and the junction held 11 bases outside the gene matches. CDR3 length equals 18 residues. CDR1 and CDR2 (germline): SGHAT, FQNNGV. This specimen comes from a study of tumor-infiltrating lymphocytes in localized non-small cell lung cancer. Study-level points and caveats: Compared with uninvolved lung, tumors showed higher T cell infiltration by TCRbeta sequencing.

What was sequenced was lung tumor tissue. This clonotype was sampled from a human donor with non-small cell lung cancer. The rearrangement links TRBV11-2 to TRBJ2-1, with 13 bases fitting TRBD2. CDR3 amino acids: CASSLVGRGLAGSDEQFF. In DNA, the CDR3 is TGTGCCAGCAGCTTAGTAGGCAGGGGACTAGCGGGAAGCGATGAGCAGTTCTTC.